This T cell receptor (beta chain) appears in the sequencing data of a study of shared clonotypes between healthy human individuals. Study-wide results and limits: Four donors shared approximately 5% of their naive CD4 clonotypes.

The table came from immunoSEQ multiplex PCR; TCRdb's copy has only in-frame clones and leaves some out. This sample carries roughly 2.4 million clones, around 95% of them seen once, and the ten largest clones take roughly 0.13%. A word on this clone: The antigen remains undetermined.

The length of the CDR3 is 15 residues. Trimming removed 0 bases from V and 0 bases from J, with 9 bases in between. Germline lookup yields CDR1 SGHTA and CDR2 FQGNSA. The sample comprised naive CD4+ T cells sorted from blood. Subset given: CD45RA+ positively selected. The receptor comes from a man between 18 and 35 years old in good health. The chain has TRBV7-2 and TRBJ2-7; D is unresolved. This CDR3 reads CASSLASASSYEQYF. CDR3 in DNA: TGTGCCAGCAGCTTAGCGTCGGCGAGCTCCTACGAGCAGTACTTC.